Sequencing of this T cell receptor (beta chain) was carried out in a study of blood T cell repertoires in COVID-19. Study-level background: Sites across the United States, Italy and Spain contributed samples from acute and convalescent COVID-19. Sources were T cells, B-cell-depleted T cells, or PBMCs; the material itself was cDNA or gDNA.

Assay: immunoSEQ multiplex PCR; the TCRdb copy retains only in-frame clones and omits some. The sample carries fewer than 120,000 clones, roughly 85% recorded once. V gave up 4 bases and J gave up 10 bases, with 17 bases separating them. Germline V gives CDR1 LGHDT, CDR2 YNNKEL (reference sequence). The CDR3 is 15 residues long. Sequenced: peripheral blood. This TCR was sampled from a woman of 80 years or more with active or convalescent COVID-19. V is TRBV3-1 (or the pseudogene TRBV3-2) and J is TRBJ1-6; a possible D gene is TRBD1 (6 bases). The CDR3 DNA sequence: TGTGCCAGCAGCCCAACATCAGGGGCAGACTCACCCCTCCACTTT. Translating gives CASSPTSGADSPLHF.